The rows below give T cell receptor beta chains drawn from one sample of a study of molecular identifiers for immune sequencing clone quantification. One entry per CDR3 protein, called by TCRdb with MiXCR from the PCR reads. The data contain about 510,000 distinct CDR3 sequences, around 23% of them seen just once; the ten biggest clones take up over 0.6%. The sample consisted of naive CD8+ T cells from blood, with Jurkat cell RNA spiked in. These receptor sequences come from a human donor in good health. Some libraries in this study had Jurkat cell RNA spiked in. The CDR3 runs from the conserved cysteine through the conserved F or W. A D gene is named only where the DNA matches it firmly. The size field is filled for only some rows; it gives once, few, many or a size class.

v_call: TRBV14; j_call: TRBJ2-5; clone_size: few; d_call: .; cdr3_nt: TGTGCCAGCAGCCAAGAGTATAGTGAACCATGGGGATTCGAGACCCAGTACTTC; cdr3_aa: CASSQEYSEPWGFETQYF
v_call: TRBV5-1; j_call: TRBJ2-3; clone_size: .; d_call: .; cdr3_nt: TGCGCCAGCAGCCTCTGGGGGCGCGGGAGCGGAGATACGCAGTATTTT; cdr3_aa: CASSLWGRGSGDTQYF
v_call: TRBV28; j_call: TRBJ2-3; clone_size: few; d_call: .; cdr3_nt: TGTGCCAGCAGTTCCACCTCGCTTAGTACCACAGATACGCAGTATTTT; cdr3_aa: CASSSTSLSTTDTQYF
v_call: TRBV29-1; j_call: TRBJ2-1; clone_size: few; d_call: .; cdr3_nt: TGCAGCGTTGATGCGGTCCTAAAGTTCGACAATGAGCAGTTCTTC; cdr3_aa: CSVDAVLKFDNEQFF
v_call: TRBV19; j_call: TRBJ2-7; clone_size: .; d_call: TRBD1; cdr3_nt: TGTGCCAGTAGTATCTGGGCGGGACAGGCGACCTACGAGCAGTACTTC; cdr3_aa: CASSIWAGQATYEQYF
v_call: TRBV4-2; j_call: TRBJ2-1; clone_size: few; d_call: TRBD2; cdr3_nt: TGTGCCAGCAGCCCCCAGGGACTAGAGGATGAGCAGTTCTTC; cdr3_aa: CASSPQGLEDEQFF
v_call: TRBV7-9; j_call: TRBJ2-1; clone_size: .; d_call: TRBD2; cdr3_nt: TGTGCCAGCAGATCGACCTTAGCGGGCCTGGACAATGAGCAGTTCTTC; cdr3_aa: CASRSTLAGLDNEQFF
v_call: TRBV29-1; j_call: TRBJ1-2; clone_size: .; d_call: .; cdr3_nt: TGCAGCGTTATACTCTCGCAGGGCTACACCTTC; cdr3_aa: CSVILSQGYTF
v_call: TRBV4-1; j_call: TRBJ1-3; clone_size: .; d_call: .; cdr3_nt: TGCGCCAGCAGCCCCAGAGGGGGGGCTGGAAACACCATATATTTT; cdr3_aa: CASSPRGGAGNTIYF
v_call: TRBV6-5; j_call: TRBJ2-7; clone_size: many; d_call: TRBD2; cdr3_nt: TGTGCCAGCAGCGAGGGTAGCGGGAGTAGGTACGAGCAGTACTTC; cdr3_aa: CASSEGSGSRYEQYF
v_call: TRBV7-9; j_call: TRBJ2-2; clone_size: .; d_call: .; cdr3_nt: TGTGCCAGCAGACGAGTTCCTTCGGGGGGCCGACAGAACACCGGGGAGCTGTTTTTT; cdr3_aa: CASRRVPSGGRQNTGELFF
v_call: TRBV28; j_call: TRBJ1-2; clone_size: .; d_call: .; cdr3_nt: TGTGCCAGCAGTTTTATTAATGTTTTGGAGAGAACTAACTATGGCTACACCTTC; cdr3_aa: CASSFINVLERTNYGYTF
v_call: TRBV19; j_call: TRBJ1-5; clone_size: .; d_call: TRBD1; cdr3_nt: TGTGCCAGTAGTAACCGACCGCTAGGACAGGCCGGTGAGGTGCCCCAGCATTTT; cdr3_aa: CASSNRPLGQAGEVPQHF
v_call: TRBV20-1; j_call: TRBJ2-7; clone_size: few; d_call: .; cdr3_nt: TGCAGTGCTAGCCAGACTACCCACTCCTACGAGCAGTACTTC; cdr3_aa: CSASQTTHSYEQYF
v_call: TRBV9; j_call: TRBJ2-1; clone_size: .; d_call: .; cdr3_nt: TGTGCCAGCAGCGTAGGTAACCCGTACAATGAGCAGCTCTTC; cdr3_aa: CASSVGNPYNEQLF
v_call: TRBV7-9; j_call: TRBJ2-7; clone_size: few; d_call: .; cdr3_nt: TGTGCCAGCAGCCCCCCAAGCGGACTGACCAGGGACGAGCAGTACTTC; cdr3_aa: CASSPPSGLTRDEQYF
v_call: TRBV2; j_call: TRBJ1-1; clone_size: many; d_call: TRBD1; cdr3_nt: TGTGCCAGCATTGGACAGGGGGAAGCTTTCTTT; cdr3_aa: CASIGQGEAFF
v_call: TRBV4-1; j_call: TRBJ1-2; clone_size: few; d_call: .; cdr3_nt: TGCGCCAGCAGCCAAGGTCGGGATCGGAACTATGGCTACACCTTC; cdr3_aa: CASSQGRDRNYGYTF
v_call: TRBV4-1; j_call: TRBJ2-1; clone_size: .; d_call: .; cdr3_nt: TGCGCCAGCAGCCTGATGACCGGGACTCCAGGGGATGAGCGGTTCTTC; cdr3_aa: CASSLMTGTPGDERFF
v_call: TRBV10-3; j_call: TRBJ2-5; clone_size: .; d_call: .; cdr3_nt: TGTGCCATCAGTGAGATCAACACCGAGGGGCAAGAGACCCAGTACTTC; cdr3_aa: CAISEINTEGQETQYF
v_call: TRBV28; j_call: TRBJ2-1; clone_size: many; d_call: .; cdr3_nt: TGTGCCAGCAGTTTACGCCTGGTCCCCGATCCCTACAATGAGCAGTTCTTC; cdr3_aa: CASSLRLVPDPYNEQFF
v_call: TRBV7-9; j_call: TRBJ2-1; clone_size: many; d_call: .; cdr3_nt: TGTGCCAGCAGCCGTATCCTAACCGGCAATGAGCAGTTCTTC; cdr3_aa: CASSRILTGNEQFF
v_call: TRBV19; j_call: TRBJ2-7; clone_size: .; d_call: TRBD2; cdr3_nt: TGTGCCAGTGGTACGGGACTACGCGAGCAGTACTTC; cdr3_aa: CASGTGLREQYF
v_call: TRBV7-8; j_call: TRBJ2-1; clone_size: .; d_call: .; cdr3_nt: TGTGCCAGCAGCTTAGCTCCGGGGGCGCACAATGAGCAGTTCTTC; cdr3_aa: CASSLAPGAHNEQFF
v_call: TRBV30; j_call: TRBJ2-1; clone_size: few; d_call: TRBD1; cdr3_nt: TGTGCCTGGAGAGACAGGGGGACCTACAATGAGCAGTTCTTC; cdr3_aa: CAWRDRGTYNEQFF
v_call: TRBV20-1; j_call: TRBJ2-7; clone_size: .; d_call: TRBD2; cdr3_nt: TGCAGTGCTAGAGATTTAACTAGCGGGAGGGCCTCCGAGCAGTACTTC; cdr3_aa: CSARDLTSGRASEQYF
v_call: TRBV7-9; j_call: TRBJ1-1; clone_size: many; d_call: TRBD1; cdr3_nt: TGTGCCAGCAGCCCTCAGGGGGCGAGTAGGACTGAAGCTTTCTTT; cdr3_aa: CASSPQGASRTEAFF
v_call: TRBV21-1; j_call: TRBJ1-5; clone_size: .; d_call: .; cdr3_nt: TGTGCCAGCAGCAGATCCAGGGGGAGCAATCAGCCCCAGCATTTT; cdr3_aa: CASSRSRGSNQPQHF
v_call: TRBV28; j_call: TRBJ2-1; clone_size: few; d_call: .; cdr3_nt: TGTGCCAGCAGTTTTACTCCCAGCTCCTACAATGAGCAGTTCTTC; cdr3_aa: CASSFTPSSYNEQFF
v_call: TRBV7-6; j_call: TRBJ2-3; clone_size: .; d_call: TRBD2; cdr3_nt: TGTGCCAGCAGCCGAGCGGGAGTCGCCGCAGATACGCAGTATTTT; cdr3_aa: CASSRAGVAADTQYF
v_call: TRBV12-3/TRBV12-4; j_call: TRBJ2-3; clone_size: .; d_call: .; cdr3_nt: TGTGCCGGCAGTCGGGCGGAGGGGGCAGATACGCAGTATTTT; cdr3_aa: CAGSRAEGADTQYF
v_call: TRBV11-2; j_call: TRBJ2-3; clone_size: many; d_call: .; cdr3_nt: TGTGCCAGCAGCTCCGGGGCGGCTGATACGCAGTATTTT; cdr3_aa: CASSSGAADTQYF